Presented here are 26 T cell receptor beta chains from one specimen sequenced in a study of T cell responses to AZD1222 COVID-19 vaccine. The repertoire was sequenced with immunoSEQ multiplex PCR; TCRdb's copy has only in-frame clones and lacks some. The repertoire includes about 150,000 clones, about 93% of them detected once, and about 4.6% sits in the top ten. The sample here was peripheral blood, taken on day 0 of AZD1222 vaccination. The receptors here all came from an adult in good health.

This clone appeared once. This sequence joins TRBV6-5 and TRBJ1-2, with TRBD1 matching 10 bases. The trim removed 2 bases at V and 5 bases at J, leaving 8 bases unmatched. Germline CDR1 MNHEY, CDR2 SVGAGI. The CDR3 contains 16 residues. DNA for the CDR3: TGTGCCAGCAGTTACGCCGACAGGGGGCCATTATATGGCTACACCTTC. It encodes CASSYADRGPLYGYTF.

The J gene is TRBJ2-1, the V gene TRBV11-2; 11 positions agree with TRBD1. The J segment lost 4 bases and the V segment lost 5 bases, leaving 4 bases of the junction unmatched. This CDR3 has 15 amino acids. Germline V gene data show CDR1 as SGHAT and CDR2 as FQNNGV. This CDR3 reads CASSHGTGGYNEQFF. The CDR3 DNA reads TGTGCCAGCAGCCATGGGACAGGGGGTTACAATGAGCAGTTCTTC.

The chain employs TRBV28 and TRBJ1-2, with D maybe TRBD1 (6 bases). Germline-derived CDR1 and CDR2 are MDHEN and SYDVKM. V dropped 4 bases and J dropped 2 bases, with 14 bases sitting between them. The CDR3 is 15 residues long. The CDR3 reads CASSSSGHPNYGYTF. The CDR3 DNA follows: TGTGCCAGCAGTTCCTCGGGACACCCGAACTATGGCTACACCTTC.

This chain connects TRBV28 to TRBJ1-1; 8 bases line up with TRBD1. J lost 4 bases, V lost 6 bases, and 7 bases had no gene match. Per the germline V gene, CDR1 is MDHEN and CDR2 is SYDVKM. The CDR3 is made up of 14 amino acids. CDR3 protein: CASSDRGTATEAFF. For the CDR3, the DNA is TGTGCCAGCAGCGACAGGGGAACGGCCACTGAAGCTTTCTTT. The entire variable domain, with the rest obtained from reference TRBV28 and TRBJ1-1, is as follows: DVKVTQSSRYLVKRTGEKVFLECVQDMDHENMFWYRQDPGLGLRLIYFSYDVKMKEKGDIPEGYSVSREKKERFSLILESASTNQTSMYLCASSDRGTATEAFFGQGTRLTVV.

The genes are TRBV11-2 and TRBJ2-1; TRBD2 might be the D (5 bases). Germline V gene sequence: CDR1 SGHAT, CDR2 FQNNGV. V lost 10 bases to trimming and J lost 9 bases, with 13 bases between them. The CDR3 totals 11 residues. The CDR3 loop is CATITGSEQFF. CDR3 DNA sequence: TGTGCCACCATTACGGGAAGTGAGCAGTTCTTC.

The chain recombines TRBV27 with TRBJ2-3, with D perhaps matching TRBD2 (6 bases). The CDR3 runs to 14 residues. Trimming took off 2 bases at V and 6 bases at J, with 12 bases between the two ends. Per the germline V gene, CDR1 is MNHEY and CDR2 is SMNVEV (reference sequence). CDR3 in amino acids: CASSLGGNRDTQYF. CDR3 DNA sequence: TGTGCCAGCAGTTTAGGCGGGAATCGGGATACGCAGTATTTT.

V usage is TRBV5-1 and J usage is TRBJ2-6, with a weak D call TRBD1 (5 bases). CDR1 is SGHRS, CDR2 YFSETQ, per germline. V shed 4 bases and J shed 0 bases, with 11 bases lying between them. This CDR3 is built from 16 residues. The CDR3 bases are TGCGCCAGCAGCCCAGGACATGCCTCTGGGGCCAACGTCCTGACTTTC. This translates into CASSPGHASGANVLTF.

The chain has TRBV28 and TRBJ2-5; 7 bases map to TRBD2. Germline values: CDR1 MDHEN, CDR2 SYDVKM. V lost 3 bases and J lost 5; bases outside the gene matches: 9. The CDR3 is 15 amino acids. The CDR3 DNA follows: TGTGCCAGCAGTTTGAAGCGGGTTAGCGGGGAGACCCAGTACTTC. This gives the protein CASSLKRVSGETQYF.

This chain joins TRBV7-2 and TRBJ2-5; no clear D gene. The CDR3 has 15 residues. The germline gives CDR1 SGHTA, CDR2 FQGNSA. With 2 bases removed from V and 5 bases from J, the gap between germline ends came to 15 bases. As DNA, the CDR3 is TGTGCCAGCAGCTTATTTGGCTCCTTTGGGGAGACCCAGTACTTC. It encodes CASSLFGSFGETQYF. Full variable domain (remainder filled in from reference TRBV7-2 and TRBJ2-5): GAGVSQSPSNKVTEKGKDVELRCDPISGHTALYWYRQSLGQGLEFLIYFQGNSAPDKSGLPSDRFSAERTGGSVSTLTIQRTQQEDSAVYLCASSLFGSFGETQYFGPGTRLLVL.

V and J are TRBV18 and TRBJ1-2; 8 bases line up with TRBD1. Germline V gene data show CDR1 as KGHSH and CDR2 as LQKENI. CDR3 length: 15 residues. V trimming: 5 bases; J trimming: 0 bases; junction bases outside the gene matches: 5. The CDR3 nucleotides are TGTGCCAGCTCAACAGACAGGGGAGCTAACTATGGCTACACCTTC. Its translation is CASSTDRGANYGYTF.

The V call is TRBV7-9, the J call TRBJ1-2, with a possible D match to TRBD1 (6 bases). The germline V and J ends were trimmed by 8 bases and 5 bases, with 18 bases remaining between them. This CDR3 region has 14 residues. CDR1 and CDR2 (germline): SEHNR, FQNEAQ (reference sequence). CDR3 bases: TGTGCCAGCGACCAGCTGGACAGAGCTTATGGCTACACCTTC. Its translation is CASDQLDRAYGYTF.

The chain has TRBV20-1 and TRBJ1-2; D possibly corresponds to TRBD1 (6 bases). Germline lookup yields CDR1 DFQATT and CDR2 SNEGSKA (reference sequence). V gave up 5 bases and J gave up 0 bases, with 13 bases separating them. The CDR3 is made up of 14 amino acids. The DNA for the CDR3 is TGCAGTGCTGGTGGGGGGGCAGCTAACTATGGCTACACCTTC. The encoded protein is CSAGGGAANYGYTF.

This clone was counted once. The J gene is TRBJ2-7, the V gene TRBV28; D possibly matches TRBD1 or TRBD2 (6 bases each). CDR3 length: 16 residues. The germline V and J ends were trimmed by 4 bases and 3 bases, with 19 bases remaining between them. The V gene's germline CDR1 is MDHEN and CDR2 SYDVKM. The CDR3 coding sequence is TGTGCCAGCAGTTCCCCCTCGGCGGGACAAGGCTACGAGCAGTACTTC. Amino acids: CASSSPSAGQGYEQYF.

The chain employs TRBV6-2 or TRBV6-3 and TRBJ2-5, with D perhaps matching TRBD1 or TRBD2 (5 bases each). V lost 5 bases, J lost 5 bases, and 18 bases lay in between. Germline-derived CDR1 and CDR2 are MNHEY and SVGEGT. The CDR3 spans 15 residues. CDR3 protein: CASSTGRVYTETQYF. Here the CDR3 DNA reads TGTGCCAGCAGTACGGGGCGGGTCTATACTGAGACCCAGTACTTC.

The chain recombines TRBV7-2 with TRBJ2-7; TRBD2 matches 10 bases. V lost 4 bases to trimming and J lost 0 bases; unmatched junction nucleotides: 3. This CDR3 is 15 amino acids long. Looked up from germline, CDR1 is SGHTA and CDR2 is FQGNSA. CDR3 nucleotides: TGTGCCAGCAGCTCATCTAGCGGGAGCTCCTACGAGCAGTACTTC. This gives the protein CASSSSSGSSYEQYF.

The rearrangement joins TRBV5-8 to TRBJ2-7, with 7 bases aligning to TRBD1. Germline loops: CDR1 SGHTS, CDR2 YDEGEE. Trimming took 4 bases from V and 9 from J; bases not matched to a gene: 13. The CDR3 extends over 14 amino acids. CDR3 coding DNA: TGTGCCAGCAGCATACAGGGGACCAAACCCGGGCAGTACTTC. Residues: CASSIQGTKPGQYF.

The V gene is TRBV7-2, the J gene TRBJ2-4; 8 positions match TRBD1. This CDR3 is built from 14 residues. V lost 6 bases to trimming and J lost 3 bases; unmatched junction nucleotides: 4. Germline V gene data show CDR1 as SGHTA and CDR2 as FQGNSA. The CDR3 protein is CASRSQGDKNIQYF. The DNA for the CDR3 is TGTGCCAGCAGGTCACAGGGGGACAAAAACATTCAGTACTTC. Complete variable domain (other parts from reference TRBV7-2 and TRBJ2-4): GAGVSQSPSNKVTEKGKDVELRCDPISGHTALYWYRQSLGQGLEFLIYFQGNSAPDKSGLPSDRFSAERTGGSVSTLTIQRTQQEDSAVYLCASRSQGDKNIQYFGAGTRLSVL.

The chain carries TRBV28 and TRBJ1-1, with TRBD1 matching 7 bases. This CDR3 is 15 amino acids long. Germline V gene sequence: CDR1 MDHEN, CDR2 SYDVKM. V trimming: 7 bases; J trimming: 1 base; junction bases outside the gene matches: 9. CDR3 nucleotides: TGTGCCAGCATCCCAGGGGGGGGCGCGAACACTGAAGCTTTCTTT. Translated: CASIPGGGANTEAFF. Full variable domain (remainder filled in from reference TRBV28 and TRBJ1-1): DVKVTQSSRYLVKRTGEKVFLECVQDMDHENMFWYRQDPGLGLRLIYFSYDVKMKEKGDIPEGYSVSREKKERFSLILESASTNQTSMYLCASIPGGGANTEAFFGQGTRLTVV.

The V gene is TRBV5-5, the J gene TRBJ2-3, with D unclear. The CDR3 runs 14 residues. Trimming left V 1 base short and J 1 base short, with 7 bases between. The germline V gene has CDR1 SGHKS and CDR2 YYEKEE (reference sequence). As DNA, the CDR3 is TGTGCCAGCAGCTTGTTCGCCGGCACAGATACGCAGTATTTT. It yields the protein CASSLFAGTDTQYF.

This chain uses TRBV19 with TRBJ1-1; no clear D gene. Germline V gene data show CDR1 as LNHDA and CDR2 as SQIVND (reference sequence). The length of the CDR3 is 14 residues. The ends were cut back, 5 bases at V and 0 bases at J, with 10 bases in the middle. The CDR3 reads CASSFEGLNTEAFF. In DNA form, the CDR3 reads TGTGCCAGTAGTTTCGAGGGCCTGAACACTGAAGCTTTCTTT.

V usage is TRBV5-8 and J usage is TRBJ2-2, with TRBD2 matching 12 bases. Looked up from germline, CDR1 is SGHTS and CDR2 is YDEGEE. CDR3 length: 17 residues. Trimming took 5 bases from V and 2 from J; bases not matched to a gene: 7. The CDR3 region is CASRRTSGNYNTGELFF. The CDR3 DNA is TGTGCCAGCAGACGGACTAGCGGGAATTATAACACCGGGGAGCTGTTTTTT.

The V gene is TRBV10-1, the J gene TRBJ2-7, with D uncertain. From germline, CDR1 is WNHNN and CDR2 SYGVQD (reference sequence). V was pared by 8 bases and J by 5 bases, with 16 bases between. The CDR3 consists of 13 residues. CDR3 amino acids: CASGSRNRDEQYF. CDR3 DNA sequence: TGCGCCAGCGGGTCTCGGAACCGGGACGAGCAGTACTTC.

The CDR3 DNA reads as TGTGCCTGGAGTAGACTTGAATCCGAGCAGTACTTC. As protein: CAWSRLESEQYF. The chain is built from TRBV30 and TRBJ2-7; D is uncertain. Trimming pared 2 bases from V and 6 bases from J, leaving 11 bases between. Per germline, CDR1 GTSNPN and CDR2 SVGIG (reference sequence). There are 12 residues in the CDR3.

The chain joins TRBV3-1 (or the pseudogene TRBV3-2) to TRBJ2-1; TRBD2 agrees at 10 bases. With V trimmed by 4 bases and J by 7 bases, 16 bases remained unmatched. Per germline, CDR1 LGHDT and CDR2 YNNKEL (reference sequence). The length of the CDR3 is 18 residues. The CDR3 DNA reads as TGTGCCAGCAGCCTAAGTTCATTGAGCGGGAGGGGGTATAATGAGCAGTTCTTC. Translating it yields CASSLSSLSGRGYNEQFF.

The chain carries TRBV14 and TRBJ2-1, with TRBD2 identical over 8 bases. This CDR3 is 15 amino acids long. From germline, CDR1 is SGHDN and CDR2 FVKESK. With 8 bases clipped from V and 3 bases from J, the junction kept 9 bases outside the gene matches. The CDR3 protein is CASQPTSGLYNEQFF. CDR3 sequence (DNA): TGTGCCAGCCAACCCACTAGCGGTCTCTACAATGAGCAGTTCTTC.

The sample holds one count of this clone. The chain recombines TRBV6-4 with TRBJ1-1; D gene unclear. The V gene lost 5 bases and the J gene lost 1 base, with 8 bases spanning the gap. This CDR3 region has 13 residues. CDR1 and CDR2 (germline): MRHNA, SNTAGT. This CDR3 reads CASSRTENTEAFF. The CDR3 nucleotides read TGTGCCAGCAGTCGGACGGAGAACACTGAAGCTTTCTTT.